This entry is about one T cell receptor (beta chain). Antigen unknown. The data are from a study of beta chain features in type 1 diabetes. Study in general: Patients and healthy donors were similar in age, gender and cell yields. Researchers looked at roughly 110 million sorted cells across all samples. Findings and caveats of the study: Shorter TCRB CDR3s, moderately but significantly so, were found in Type 1 diabetes patients in all four CD4+ subsets.

The J segment lost 7 bases and the V segment lost 4 bases, leaving 10 bases of the junction unmatched. Germline values: CDR1 PRHDT, CDR2 FYEKMQ (reference sequence). This CDR3 spans 16 amino acids. Sequenced material consisted of expressed TCRB transcripts (all of the isolated RNA was reverse transcribed). The repertoire was sequenced with immunoSEQ multiplex PCR; TCRdb's copy has only in-frame clones and lacks some. The data contain about 150,000 clones, 10% to 13% of them seen just once; the ten biggest clones take up 0.5%. A sort by CD45RO/CCR7/CD25/CD127/CD95/CD27 yielded CD4+ naive, central memory, regulatory and stem cell-like memory cells.

The specimen sequenced was central memory CD4+ T cells from blood. J is TRBJ2-1 and V is TRBV13; 10 nucleotides align to TRBD1. This clonotype was obtained from a man aged 25 to 40 with type 1 diabetes. Here the CDR3 DNA reads TGTGCCAGCAGCTCTTGGACAGGGGGTATGGGGAATGAGCAGTTCTTC. This codes for CASSSWTGGMGNEQFF.